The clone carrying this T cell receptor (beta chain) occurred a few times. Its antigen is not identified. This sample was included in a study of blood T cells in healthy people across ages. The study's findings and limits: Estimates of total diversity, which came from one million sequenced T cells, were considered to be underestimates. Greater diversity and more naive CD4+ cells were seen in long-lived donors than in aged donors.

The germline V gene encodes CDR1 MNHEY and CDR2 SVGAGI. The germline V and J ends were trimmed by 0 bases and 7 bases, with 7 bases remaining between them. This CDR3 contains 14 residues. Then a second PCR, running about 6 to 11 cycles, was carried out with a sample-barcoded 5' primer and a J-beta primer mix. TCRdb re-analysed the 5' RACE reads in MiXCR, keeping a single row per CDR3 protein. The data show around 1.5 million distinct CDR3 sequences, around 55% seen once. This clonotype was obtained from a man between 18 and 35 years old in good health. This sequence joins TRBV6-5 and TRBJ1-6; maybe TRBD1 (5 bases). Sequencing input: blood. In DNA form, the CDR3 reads TGTGCCAGCAGTTACTCGGGGCAGAATTCACCCCTCCACTTT. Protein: CASSYSGQNSPLHF.